Listed here are 2 T cell receptor beta chains from one sample, sequenced in a study of cytomegalovirus exposure and HLA in healthy donors. With 60 Vbeta and 13 Jbeta primers, the PCR was carried out. Here immunoSEQ multiplex PCR was the method, and the copy in TCRdb shows in-frame clones only, minus some. The table lists tens of thousands of clones. What was sequenced was PBMCs. Every receptor here comes from a man younger than 45 in good health and CMV-seronegative.

The genes are TRBV12-5 and TRBJ2-1; 12 bases align to TRBD2. J lost 10 bases, V lost 7 bases, and 11 bases had no gene match. The CDR3 runs 15 residues. Germline values: CDR1 LGHNT, CDR2 FRNRAP. The chain's CDR3 is CASATSGRLPPEQFF. CDR3 sequence (DNA): TGTGCTAGTGCGACTAGCGGGAGATTACCTCCCGAGCAGTTCTTC.

The V gene is TRBV18, the J gene TRBJ2-7; possible D gene TRBD1, 5 bases. V was shortened by 2 bases and J by 2 bases, with 10 bases between the two germline ends. This CDR3 has 14 residues. Germline V gene sequence: CDR1 KGHSH, CDR2 LQKENI. CDR3: CASSPSGRTYEQYF. DNA of the CDR3: TGTGCCAGCTCACCATCAGGGCGGACCTACGAGCAGTACTTC.